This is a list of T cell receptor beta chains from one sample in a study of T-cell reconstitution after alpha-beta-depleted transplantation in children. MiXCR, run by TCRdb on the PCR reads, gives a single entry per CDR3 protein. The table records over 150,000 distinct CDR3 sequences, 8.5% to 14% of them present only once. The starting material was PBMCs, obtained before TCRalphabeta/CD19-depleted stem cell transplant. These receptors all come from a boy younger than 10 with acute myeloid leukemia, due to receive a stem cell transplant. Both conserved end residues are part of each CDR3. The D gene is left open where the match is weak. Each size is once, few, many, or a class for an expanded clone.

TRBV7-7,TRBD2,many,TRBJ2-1,TGTGCCAGCAGCGAAGGGACTAGCGGGGTAAATGAGCAGTTCTTC,CASSEGTSGVNEQFF
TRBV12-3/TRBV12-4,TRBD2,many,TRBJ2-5,TGTGCCAGCAGTTCCCCGCACAGCGGGAGAGATGAGACCCAGTACTTC,CASSSPHSGRDETQYF
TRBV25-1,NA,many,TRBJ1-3,TGTGCCAGCAGTGAATTTATGGACTCTGGAAACACCATATATTTT,CASSEFMDSGNTIYF
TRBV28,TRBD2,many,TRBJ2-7,TGTGCCAGCAGCCTTGAGCTAGCGGGAGGGCAAAGCTCCTACGAGCAGTACTTC,CASSLELAGGQSSYEQYF
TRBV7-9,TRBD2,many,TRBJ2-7,TGTGCCAGCAGCCCAAAAACTAGCGGGAGGGCACACGAGCAGTACTTC,CASSPKTSGRAHEQYF
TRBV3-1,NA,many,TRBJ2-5,TGTGCCAGCAGCTACGCCGGGACTCAGGAGACCCAGTACTTC,CASSYAGTQETQYF
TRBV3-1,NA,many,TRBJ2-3,TGTGCCAGCAGCCAACAACTACAAACGCAGTATTTT,CASSQQLQTQYF
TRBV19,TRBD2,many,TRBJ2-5,TGTGCCAGTAGGCGGACTAGCGGGGGTGAGACCCAGTACTTC,CASRRTSGGETQYF
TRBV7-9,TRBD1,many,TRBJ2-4,TGTGCCAGCAGCCTACCACCGGGACAGGGTGACATTCAGTACTTC,CASSLPPGQGDIQYF
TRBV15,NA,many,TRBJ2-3,TGTGCCACCAGCATTACCGCCCAAACAGATACGCAGTATTTT,CATSITAQTDTQYF
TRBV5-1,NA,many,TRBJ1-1,TGCGCCAGCAGCTTGGCGGGGGCAGGACGGAACACTGAAGCTTTCTTT,CASSLAGAGRNTEAFF
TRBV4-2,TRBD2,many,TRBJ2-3,TGTGCCAGCAGCCAGAAGATAGCGGGGGGGAGCACAGATACGCAGTATTTT,CASSQKIAGGSTDTQYF
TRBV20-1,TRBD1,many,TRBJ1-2,TGCAGTTCTCGACCGGGACAGGGGGACTATGGCTACACCTTC,CSSRPGQGDYGYTF
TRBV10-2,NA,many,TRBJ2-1,TGCGCCAGCAACGACAATTCCTACAATGAGCAGTTCTTC,CASNDNSYNEQFF
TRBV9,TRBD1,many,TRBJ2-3,TGTGCCAGCAGCGTCGGCGAGGGGGCCGTCTTCACAGATACGCAGTATTTT,CASSVGEGAVFTDTQYF
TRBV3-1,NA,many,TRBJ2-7,TGTGCCAGCAGCCAAAGGCACTCCTACGAGCAGTACTTC,CASSQRHSYEQYF
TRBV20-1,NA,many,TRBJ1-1,TGCAGTGCTGCGGACACCATGAACACTGAAGCTTTCTTT,CSAADTMNTEAFF
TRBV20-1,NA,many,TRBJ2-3,TGCAGTGCTAGGACAGGACTCACAGATACGCAGTATTTT,CSARTGLTDTQYF
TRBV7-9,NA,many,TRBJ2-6,TGTGCCGCCGTCGAGGGGTATGGGGCCAACGTCCTGACTTTC,CAAVEGYGANVLTF
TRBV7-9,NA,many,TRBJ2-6,TGTGCCAGCAGATCTCAGGGGTCTGGGGCCAACGTCCTGACTTTC,CASRSQGSGANVLTF
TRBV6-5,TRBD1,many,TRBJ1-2,TGTGCCAGCAGTTACTACGGGACAGGGGGCTACACCTTC,CASSYYGTGGYTF
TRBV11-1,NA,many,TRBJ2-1,TGTGCCAGCAGCTTAGTTCACAGGGCAGAGAGCTCCTACAATGAGCAGTTCTTC,CASSLVHRAESSYNEQFF
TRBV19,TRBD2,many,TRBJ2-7,TGTGCCAGTAGTATGGTGGCTAGCGGCACCTACGAGCAGTACTTC,CASSMVASGTYEQYF
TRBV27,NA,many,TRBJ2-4,TGTGCCAGCAGTTGGGGAGCCAAAAACATTCAGTACTTC,CASSWGAKNIQYF
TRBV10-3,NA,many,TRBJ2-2,TGTGCCACCTCGGCCGTAGCAGGGCTGGTTAACACCGGGGAGCTGTTTTTT,CATSAVAGLVNTGELFF
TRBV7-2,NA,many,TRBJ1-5,TGTGCCAGCAGCTTAGTGACGAATAGCAATCAGCCCCAGCATTTT,CASSLVTNSNQPQHF